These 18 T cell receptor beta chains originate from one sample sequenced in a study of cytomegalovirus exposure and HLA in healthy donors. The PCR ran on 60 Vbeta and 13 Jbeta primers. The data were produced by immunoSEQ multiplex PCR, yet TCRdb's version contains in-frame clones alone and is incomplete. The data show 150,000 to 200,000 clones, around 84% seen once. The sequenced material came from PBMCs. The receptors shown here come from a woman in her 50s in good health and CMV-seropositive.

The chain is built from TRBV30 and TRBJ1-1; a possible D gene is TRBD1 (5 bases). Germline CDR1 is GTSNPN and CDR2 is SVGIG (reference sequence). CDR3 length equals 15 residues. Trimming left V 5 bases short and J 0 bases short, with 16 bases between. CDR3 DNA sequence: TGTGCCTGGGGCCCCGGACAAATAATGAACACTGAAGCTTTCTTT. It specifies CAWGPGQIMNTEAFF. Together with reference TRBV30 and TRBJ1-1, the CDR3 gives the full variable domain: SQTIHQWPATLVQPVGSPLSLECTVEGTSNPNLYWYRQAAGRGLQLLFYSVGIGQISSEVPQNLSASRPQDRQFILSSKKLLLSDSGFYLCAWGPGQIMNTEAFFGQGTRLTVV.

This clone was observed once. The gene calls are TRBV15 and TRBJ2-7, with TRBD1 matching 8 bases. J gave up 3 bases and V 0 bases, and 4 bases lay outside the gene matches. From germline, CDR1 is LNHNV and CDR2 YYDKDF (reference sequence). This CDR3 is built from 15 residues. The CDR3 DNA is TGTGCCACCAGCAGAGACAGGGGGCAGTTCTACGAGCAGTACTTC. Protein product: CATSRDRGQFYEQYF.

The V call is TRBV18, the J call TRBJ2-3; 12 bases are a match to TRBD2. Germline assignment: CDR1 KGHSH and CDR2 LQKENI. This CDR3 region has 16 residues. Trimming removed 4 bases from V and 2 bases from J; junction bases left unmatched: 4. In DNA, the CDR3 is TGTGCCAGCTCACTCGGACTAGCGGGGACCACAGATACGCAGTATTTT. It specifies CASSLGLAGTTDTQYF.

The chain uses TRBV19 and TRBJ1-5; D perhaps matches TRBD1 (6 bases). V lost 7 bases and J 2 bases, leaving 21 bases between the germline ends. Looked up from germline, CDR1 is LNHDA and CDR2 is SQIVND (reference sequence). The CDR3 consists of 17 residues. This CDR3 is CASTLTRGGRGNQPQHF. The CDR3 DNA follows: TGTGCCAGTACCCTGACGAGAGGGGGAAGAGGCAATCAGCCCCAGCATTTT. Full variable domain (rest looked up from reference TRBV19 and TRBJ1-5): DGGITQSPKYLFRKEGQNVTLSCEQNLNHDAMYWYRQDPGQGLRLIYYSQIVNDFQKGDIAEGYSVSREKKESFPLTVTSAQKNPTAFYLCASTLTRGGRGNQPQHFGDGTRLSIL.

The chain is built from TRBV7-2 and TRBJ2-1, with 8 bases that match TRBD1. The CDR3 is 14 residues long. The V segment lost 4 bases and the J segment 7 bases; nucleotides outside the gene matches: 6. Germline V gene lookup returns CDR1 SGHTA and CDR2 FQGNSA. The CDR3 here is CASSSRQGLNEQFF. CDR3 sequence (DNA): TGTGCCAGCAGCTCAAGACAGGGGTTGAATGAGCAGTTCTTC.

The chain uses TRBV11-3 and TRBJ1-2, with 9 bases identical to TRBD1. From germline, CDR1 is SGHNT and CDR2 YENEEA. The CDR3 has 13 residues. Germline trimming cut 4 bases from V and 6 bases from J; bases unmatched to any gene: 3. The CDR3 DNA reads TGTGCCAGCAGCTCGGGACAGGGACATGGCTACACCTTC. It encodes CASSSGQGHGYTF.

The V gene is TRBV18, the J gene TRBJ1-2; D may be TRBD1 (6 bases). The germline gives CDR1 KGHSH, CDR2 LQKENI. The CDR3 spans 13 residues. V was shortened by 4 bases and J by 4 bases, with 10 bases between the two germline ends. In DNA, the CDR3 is TGTGCCAGCTCACTCCAGGACAGCTATGGCTACACCTTC. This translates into CASSLQDSYGYTF.

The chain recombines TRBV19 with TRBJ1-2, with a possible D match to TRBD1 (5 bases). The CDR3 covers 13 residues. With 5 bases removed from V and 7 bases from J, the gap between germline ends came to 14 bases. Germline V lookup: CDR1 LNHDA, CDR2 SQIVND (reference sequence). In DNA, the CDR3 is TGTGCCAGTAGTCCCAGATTACAGGCTGGCTACACCTTC. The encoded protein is CASSPRLQAGYTF.

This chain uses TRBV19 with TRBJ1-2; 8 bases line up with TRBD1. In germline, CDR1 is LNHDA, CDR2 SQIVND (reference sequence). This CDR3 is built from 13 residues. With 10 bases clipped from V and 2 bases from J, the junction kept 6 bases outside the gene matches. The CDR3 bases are TGTGCCATCGACAGGGGATCCAACTATGGCTACACCTTC. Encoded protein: CAIDRGSNYGYTF.

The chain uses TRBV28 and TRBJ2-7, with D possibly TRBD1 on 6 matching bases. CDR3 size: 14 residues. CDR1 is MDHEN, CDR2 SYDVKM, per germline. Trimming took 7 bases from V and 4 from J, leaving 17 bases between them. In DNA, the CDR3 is TGTGCCAGCACCCCCCGGGGACACCCGTACGAGCAGTACTTC. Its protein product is CASTPRGHPYEQYF.

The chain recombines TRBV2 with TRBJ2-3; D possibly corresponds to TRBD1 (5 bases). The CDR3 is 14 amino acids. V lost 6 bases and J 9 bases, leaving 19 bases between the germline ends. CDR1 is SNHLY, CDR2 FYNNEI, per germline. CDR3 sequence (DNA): TGTGCCAGCAGGTGGGGCAGCGCCGAAGCCACGCAGTATTTT. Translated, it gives CASRWGSAEATQYF.

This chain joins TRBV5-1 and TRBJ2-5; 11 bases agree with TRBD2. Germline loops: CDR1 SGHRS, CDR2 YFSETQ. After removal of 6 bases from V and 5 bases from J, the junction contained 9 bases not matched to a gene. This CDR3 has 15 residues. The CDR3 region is CASKSTSGGGETQYF. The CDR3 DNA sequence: TGCGCCAGCAAGAGCACTAGCGGGGGTGGGGAGACCCAGTACTTC. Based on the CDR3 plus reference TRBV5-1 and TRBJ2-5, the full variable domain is KAGVTQTPRYLIKTRGQQVTLSCSPISGHRSVSWYQQTPGQGLQFLFEYFSETQRNKGNFPGRFSGRQFSNSRSEMNVSTLELGDSALYLCASKSTSGGGETQYFGPGTRLLVL.

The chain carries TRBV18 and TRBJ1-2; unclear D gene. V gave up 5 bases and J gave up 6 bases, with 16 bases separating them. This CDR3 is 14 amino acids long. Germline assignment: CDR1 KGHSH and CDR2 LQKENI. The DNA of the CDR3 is TGTGCCAGCTCATTCTCGGACTCCCCGGATGGCTACACCTTC. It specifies CASSFSDSPDGYTF.

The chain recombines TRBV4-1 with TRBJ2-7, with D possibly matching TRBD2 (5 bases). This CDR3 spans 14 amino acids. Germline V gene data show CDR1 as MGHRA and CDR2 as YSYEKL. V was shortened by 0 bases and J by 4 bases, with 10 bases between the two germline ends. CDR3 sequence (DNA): TGCGCCAGCAGCCAAGATCGGACGGGGTACGAGCAGTACTTC. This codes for CASSQDRTGYEQYF.

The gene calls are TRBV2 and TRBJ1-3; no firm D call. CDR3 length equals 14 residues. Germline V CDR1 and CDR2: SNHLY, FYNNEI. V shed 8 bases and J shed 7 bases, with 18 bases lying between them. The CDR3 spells CASRPGGLGNTIYF. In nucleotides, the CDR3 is TGTGCCAGCCGCCCGGGCGGGCTCGGGAACACCATATATTTT.

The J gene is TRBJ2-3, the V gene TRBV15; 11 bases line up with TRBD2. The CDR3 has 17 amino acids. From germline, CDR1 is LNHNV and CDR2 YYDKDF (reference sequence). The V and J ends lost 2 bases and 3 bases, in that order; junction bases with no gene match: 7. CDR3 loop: CATSRTIAGGRTDTQYF. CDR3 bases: TGTGCCACCAGCAGAACTATAGCGGGGGGGAGAACAGATACGCAGTATTTT.

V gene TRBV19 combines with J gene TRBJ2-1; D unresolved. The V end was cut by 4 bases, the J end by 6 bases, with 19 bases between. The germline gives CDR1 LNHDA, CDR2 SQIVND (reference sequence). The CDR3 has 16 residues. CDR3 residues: CASSRTVEAPFNEQFF. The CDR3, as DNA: TGTGCCAGTAGTAGAACAGTGGAAGCCCCTTTCAATGAGCAGTTCTTC.

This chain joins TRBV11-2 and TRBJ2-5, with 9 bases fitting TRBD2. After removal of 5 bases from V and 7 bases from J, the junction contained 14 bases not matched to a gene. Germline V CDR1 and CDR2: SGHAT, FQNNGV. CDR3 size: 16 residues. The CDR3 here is CASSELSGGMIGTQYF. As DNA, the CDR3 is TGTGCCAGCAGCGAGTTGAGCGGGGGGATGATCGGGACCCAGTACTTC.